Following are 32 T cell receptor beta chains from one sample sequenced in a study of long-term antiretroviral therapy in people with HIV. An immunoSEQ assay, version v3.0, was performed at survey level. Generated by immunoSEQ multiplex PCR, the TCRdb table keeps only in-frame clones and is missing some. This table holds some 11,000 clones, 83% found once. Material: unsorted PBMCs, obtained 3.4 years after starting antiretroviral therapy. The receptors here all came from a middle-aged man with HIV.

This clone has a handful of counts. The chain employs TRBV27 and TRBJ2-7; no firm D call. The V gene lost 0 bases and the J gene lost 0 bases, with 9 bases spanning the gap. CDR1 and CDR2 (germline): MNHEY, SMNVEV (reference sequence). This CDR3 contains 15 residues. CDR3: CASSLSGGASYEQYF. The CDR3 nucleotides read TGTGCCAGCAGTTTATCGGGCGGAGCCTCCTACGAGCAGTACTTC.

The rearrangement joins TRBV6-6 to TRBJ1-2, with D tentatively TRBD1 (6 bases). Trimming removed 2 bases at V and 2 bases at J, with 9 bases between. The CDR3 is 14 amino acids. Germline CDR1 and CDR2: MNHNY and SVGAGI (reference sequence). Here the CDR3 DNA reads TGTGCCAGCAGTTACCCAGGGGCAAACTATGGCTACACCTTC. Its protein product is CASSYPGANYGYTF.

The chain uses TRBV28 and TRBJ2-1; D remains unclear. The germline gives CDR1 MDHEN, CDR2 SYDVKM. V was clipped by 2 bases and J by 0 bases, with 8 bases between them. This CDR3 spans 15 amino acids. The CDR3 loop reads CASSLQLGSYNEQFF. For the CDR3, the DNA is TGTGCCAGCAGTTTACAACTGGGCTCCTACAATGAGCAGTTCTTC. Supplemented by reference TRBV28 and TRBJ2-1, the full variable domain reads DVKVTQSSRYLVKRTGEKVFLECVQDMDHENMFWYRQDPGLGLRLIYFSYDVKMKEKGDIPEGYSVSREKKERFSLILESASTNQTSMYLCASSLQLGSYNEQFFGPGTRLTVL.

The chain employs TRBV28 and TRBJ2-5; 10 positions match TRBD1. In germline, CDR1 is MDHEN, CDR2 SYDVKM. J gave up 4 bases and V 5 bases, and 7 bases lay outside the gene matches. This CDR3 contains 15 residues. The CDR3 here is CASSLRGTGAETQYF. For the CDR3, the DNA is TGTGCCAGCAGTCTACGGGGGACAGGGGCAGAGACCCAGTACTTC.

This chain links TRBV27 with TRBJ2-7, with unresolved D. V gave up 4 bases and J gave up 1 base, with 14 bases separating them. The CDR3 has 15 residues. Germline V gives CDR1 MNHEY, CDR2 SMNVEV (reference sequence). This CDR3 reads CASSSPSTDSYEQYF. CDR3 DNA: TGTGCCAGCAGTTCCCCCTCAACAGATTCCTACGAGCAGTACTTC.

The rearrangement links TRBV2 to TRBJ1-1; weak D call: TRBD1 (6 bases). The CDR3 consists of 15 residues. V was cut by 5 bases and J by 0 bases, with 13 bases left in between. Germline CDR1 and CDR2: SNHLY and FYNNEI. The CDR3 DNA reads TGTGCCAGCAGTTCCCAGGGGAGGGTGAACACTGAAGCTTTCTTT. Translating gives CASSSQGRVNTEAFF.

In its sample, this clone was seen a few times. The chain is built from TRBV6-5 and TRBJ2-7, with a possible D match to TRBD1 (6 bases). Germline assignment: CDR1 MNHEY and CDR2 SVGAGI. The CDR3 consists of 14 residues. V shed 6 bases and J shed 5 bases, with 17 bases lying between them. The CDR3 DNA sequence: TGTGCCAGCAGCCCCTCCCCAGGGGACCACGAGCAGTACTTC. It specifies CASSPSPGDHEQYF.

The chain's CDR3 is CASSPQDGTYNEQFF. The CDR3 region has the DNA TGCGCCAGCAGCCCCCAGGACGGGACCTACAATGAGCAGTTCTTC. The chain employs TRBV5-1 and TRBJ2-1; D may be TRBD2 (5 bases). The CDR3 is 15 amino acids. CDR1 and CDR2 (germline): SGHRS, YFSETQ. V lost 4 bases and J 2 bases, leaving 13 bases between the germline ends.

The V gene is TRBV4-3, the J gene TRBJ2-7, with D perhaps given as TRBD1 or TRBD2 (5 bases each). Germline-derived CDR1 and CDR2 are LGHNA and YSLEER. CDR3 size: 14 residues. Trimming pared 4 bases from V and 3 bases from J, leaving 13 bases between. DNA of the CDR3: TGCGCCAGCAGCCTAGGACGAGGGGACTACGAGCAGTACTTC. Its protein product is CASSLGRGDYEQYF.

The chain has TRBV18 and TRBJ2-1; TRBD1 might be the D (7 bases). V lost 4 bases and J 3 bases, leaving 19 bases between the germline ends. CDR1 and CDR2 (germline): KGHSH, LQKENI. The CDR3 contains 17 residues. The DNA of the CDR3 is TGTGCCAGCTCACGAAGGGGGCAGGGGGGCATCTACAATGAGCAGTTCTTC. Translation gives CASSRRGQGGIYNEQFF.

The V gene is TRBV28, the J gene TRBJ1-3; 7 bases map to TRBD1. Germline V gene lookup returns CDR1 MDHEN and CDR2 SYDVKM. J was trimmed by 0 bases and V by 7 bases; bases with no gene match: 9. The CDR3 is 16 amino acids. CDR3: CASTAGGVYSGNTIYF. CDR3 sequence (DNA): TGTGCCAGCACCGCAGGGGGGGTCTACTCTGGAAACACCATATATTTT. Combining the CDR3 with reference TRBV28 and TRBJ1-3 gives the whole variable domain DVKVTQSSRYLVKRTGEKVFLECVQDMDHENMFWYRQDPGLGLRLIYFSYDVKMKEKGDIPEGYSVSREKKERFSLILESASTNQTSMYLCASTAGGVYSGNTIYFGEGSWLTVV.

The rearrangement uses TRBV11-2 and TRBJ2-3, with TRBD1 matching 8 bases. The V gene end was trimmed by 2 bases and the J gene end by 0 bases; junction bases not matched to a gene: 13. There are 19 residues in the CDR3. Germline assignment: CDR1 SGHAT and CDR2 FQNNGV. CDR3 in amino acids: CASSLFRLADRGSTDTQYF. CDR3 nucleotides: TGTGCCAGCAGCTTATTCCGGCTAGCCGACAGGGGTAGCACAGATACGCAGTATTTT.

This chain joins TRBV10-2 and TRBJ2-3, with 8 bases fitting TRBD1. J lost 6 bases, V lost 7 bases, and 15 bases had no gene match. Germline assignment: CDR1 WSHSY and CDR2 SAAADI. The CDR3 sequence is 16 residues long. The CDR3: CASNTPEQGELDTQYF. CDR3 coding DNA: TGCGCCAGCAATACCCCGGAACAGGGGGAATTGGATACGCAGTATTTT.

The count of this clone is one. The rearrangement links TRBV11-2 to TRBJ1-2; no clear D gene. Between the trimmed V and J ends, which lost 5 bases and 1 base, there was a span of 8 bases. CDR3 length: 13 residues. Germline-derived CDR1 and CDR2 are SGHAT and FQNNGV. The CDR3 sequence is CASSPELNYGYTF. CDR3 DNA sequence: TGTGCCAGCAGCCCGGAACTTAACTATGGCTACACCTTC.

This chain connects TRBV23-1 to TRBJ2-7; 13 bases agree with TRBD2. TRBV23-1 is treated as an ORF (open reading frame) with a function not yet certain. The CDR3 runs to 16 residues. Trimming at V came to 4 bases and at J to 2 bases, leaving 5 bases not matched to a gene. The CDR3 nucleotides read TGCGCCAGCAGTCCGGGGACTAGCGGGGCCACCTACGAGCAGTACTTC. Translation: CASSPGTSGATYEQYF.

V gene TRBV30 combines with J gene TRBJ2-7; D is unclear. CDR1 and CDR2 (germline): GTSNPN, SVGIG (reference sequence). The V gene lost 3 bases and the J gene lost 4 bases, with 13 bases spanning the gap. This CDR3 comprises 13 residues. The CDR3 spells CAWSPTPSYEQYF. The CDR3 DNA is TGTGCCTGGAGCCCTACCCCAAGTTACGAGCAGTACTTC.

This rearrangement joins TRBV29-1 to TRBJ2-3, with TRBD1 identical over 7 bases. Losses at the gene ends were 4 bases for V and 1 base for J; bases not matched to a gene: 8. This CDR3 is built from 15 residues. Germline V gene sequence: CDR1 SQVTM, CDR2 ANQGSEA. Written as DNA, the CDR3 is TGCAGCGTTGTAGGACAGGCGGTCCGCACAGATACGCAGTATTTT. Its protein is CSVVGQAVRTDTQYF.

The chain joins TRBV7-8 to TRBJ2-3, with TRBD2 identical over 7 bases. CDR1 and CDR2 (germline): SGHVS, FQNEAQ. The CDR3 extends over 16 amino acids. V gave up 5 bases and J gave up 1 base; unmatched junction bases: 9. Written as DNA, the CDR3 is TGTGCCAGCAGCCTAAGACTAGCCCCGGGCACAGATACGCAGTATTTT. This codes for CASSLRLAPGTDTQYF.

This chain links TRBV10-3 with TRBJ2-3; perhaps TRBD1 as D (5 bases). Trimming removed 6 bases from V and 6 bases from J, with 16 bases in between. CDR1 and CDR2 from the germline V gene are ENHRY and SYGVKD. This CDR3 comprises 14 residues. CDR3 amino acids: CAISLQVRKDTQYF. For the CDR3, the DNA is TGTGCCATCAGCCTACAGGTCAGAAAGGATACGCAGTATTTT.

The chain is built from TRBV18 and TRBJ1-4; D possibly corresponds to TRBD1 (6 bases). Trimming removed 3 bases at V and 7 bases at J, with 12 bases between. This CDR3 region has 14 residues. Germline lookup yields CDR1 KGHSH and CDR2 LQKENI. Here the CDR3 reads CASSPTGTGEKLFF. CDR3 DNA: TGTGCCAGCTCACCCACAGGGACCGGTGAAAAACTGTTTTTT.

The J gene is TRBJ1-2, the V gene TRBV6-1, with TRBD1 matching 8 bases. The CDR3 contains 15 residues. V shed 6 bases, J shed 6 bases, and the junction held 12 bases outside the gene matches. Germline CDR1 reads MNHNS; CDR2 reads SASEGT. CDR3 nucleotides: TGTGCCAGCAGCCAAATGGGGACAGGTCGAAATGGCTACACCTTC. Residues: CASSQMGTGRNGYTF.

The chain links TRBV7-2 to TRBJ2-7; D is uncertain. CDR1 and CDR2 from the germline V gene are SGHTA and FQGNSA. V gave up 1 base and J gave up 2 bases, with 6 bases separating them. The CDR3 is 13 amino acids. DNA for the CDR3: TGTGCCAGCAGCTTAGGTGCCACCTACGAGCAGTACTTC. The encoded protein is CASSLGATYEQYF.

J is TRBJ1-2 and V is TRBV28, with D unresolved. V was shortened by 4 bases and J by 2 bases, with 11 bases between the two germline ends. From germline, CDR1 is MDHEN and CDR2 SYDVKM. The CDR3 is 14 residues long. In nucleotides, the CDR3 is TGTGCCAGCAGTTACTTTTCTGCAAACTATGGCTACACCTTC. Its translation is CASSYFSANYGYTF.

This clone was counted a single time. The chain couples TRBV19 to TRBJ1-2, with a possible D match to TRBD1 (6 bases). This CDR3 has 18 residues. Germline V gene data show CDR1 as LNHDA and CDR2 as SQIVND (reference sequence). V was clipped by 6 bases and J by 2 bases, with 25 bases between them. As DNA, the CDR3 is TGTGCCAGTAGCCCATACTCCCGAGCAGGGGAAAGGAACTATGGCTACACCTTC. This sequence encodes CASSPYSRAGERNYGYTF.

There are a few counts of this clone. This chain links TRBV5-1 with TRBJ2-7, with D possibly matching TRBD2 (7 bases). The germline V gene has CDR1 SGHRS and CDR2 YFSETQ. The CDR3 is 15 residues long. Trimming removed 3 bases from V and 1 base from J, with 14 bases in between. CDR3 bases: TGCGCCAGCAGCTACACACAGGGAGGGTCCTACGAGCAGTACTTC. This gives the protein CASSYTQGGSYEQYF.

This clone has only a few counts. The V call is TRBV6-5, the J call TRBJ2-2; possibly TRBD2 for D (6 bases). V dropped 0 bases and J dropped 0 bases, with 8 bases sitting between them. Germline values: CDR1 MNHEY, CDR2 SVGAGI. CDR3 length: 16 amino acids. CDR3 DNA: TGTGCCAGCAGTTACTCTGCGGGGACGAACACCGGGGAGCTGTTTTTT. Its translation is CASSYSAGTNTGELFF.

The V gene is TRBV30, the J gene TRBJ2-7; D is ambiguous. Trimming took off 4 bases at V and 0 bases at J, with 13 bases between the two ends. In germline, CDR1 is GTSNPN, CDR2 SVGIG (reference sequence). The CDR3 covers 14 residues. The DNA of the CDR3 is TGTGCCTGGAAGGTGGGCCCGAGCTCCTACGAGCAGTACTTC. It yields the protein CAWKVGPSSYEQYF.

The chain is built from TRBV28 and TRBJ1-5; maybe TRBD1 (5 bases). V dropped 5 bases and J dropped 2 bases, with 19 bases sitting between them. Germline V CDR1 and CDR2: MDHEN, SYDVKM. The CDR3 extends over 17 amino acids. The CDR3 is CASSQVVPRGGNQPQHF. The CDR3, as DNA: TGTGCCAGCAGTCAGGTGGTACCCCGGGGGGGCAATCAGCCCCAGCATTTT.

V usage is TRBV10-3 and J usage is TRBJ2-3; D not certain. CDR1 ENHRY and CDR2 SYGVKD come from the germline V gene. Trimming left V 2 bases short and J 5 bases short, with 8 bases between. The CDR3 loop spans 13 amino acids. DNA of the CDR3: TGTGCCATCAGTGAGGGGCAAGGAGATACGCAGTATTTT. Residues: CAISEGQGDTQYF.

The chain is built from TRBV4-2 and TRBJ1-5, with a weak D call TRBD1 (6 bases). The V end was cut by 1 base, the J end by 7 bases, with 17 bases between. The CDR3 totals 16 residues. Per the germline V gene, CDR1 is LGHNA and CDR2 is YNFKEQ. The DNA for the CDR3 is TGTGCCAGCAGCCAAGGCCGGGGGAGTGGGACACAGCCCCAGCATTTT. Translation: CASSQGRGSGTQPQHF.

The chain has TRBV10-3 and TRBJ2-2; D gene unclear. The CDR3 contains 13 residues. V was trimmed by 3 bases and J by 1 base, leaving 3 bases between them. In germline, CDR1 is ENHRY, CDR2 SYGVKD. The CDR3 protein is CAISDQNTGELFF. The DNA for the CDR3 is TGTGCCATCAGTGACCAGAACACCGGGGAGCTGTTTTTT.

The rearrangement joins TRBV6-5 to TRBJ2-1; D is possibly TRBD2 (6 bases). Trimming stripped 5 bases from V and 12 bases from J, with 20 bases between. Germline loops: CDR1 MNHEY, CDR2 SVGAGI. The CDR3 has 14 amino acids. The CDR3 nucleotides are TGTGCCAGCAGTACGGGGGTTACGGGCACGTTGCAGTTCTTC. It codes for CASSTGVTGTLQFF.